This passage covers 18 T cell receptor beta chains from one sample sequenced in a study of technical replicates of blood from a handful of donors. Clones were sequenced by immunoSEQ multiplex PCR, and TCRdb holds only the in-frame ones, with some missing. The sample consists of 60,000 to 80,000 clones, approximately 90% of them appearing once. Sequencing was carried out using T cells isolated from PBMCs. The receptors stem from a human donor in good health.

The V and J genes are TRBV28 and TRBJ1-5; D perhaps matches TRBD1 (6 bases). Germline loops: CDR1 MDHEN, CDR2 SYDVKM. The CDR3 consists of 17 residues. V lost 2 bases and J lost 7, with 21 bases in between. The CDR3: CASSLRPQTGREQPQHF. The CDR3 DNA follows: TGTGCCAGCAGTTTACGGCCCCAGACAGGACGGGAACAGCCCCAGCATTTT.

CDR3 nucleotide sequence: TGTGCCAGCTCCGCACCGCTACTAGCGACGTCCTACAATGAGCAGTTCTTC. Its translation: CASSAPLLATSYNEQFF. The chain links TRBV18 to TRBJ2-1; 7 bases are shared with TRBD2. The CDR3 consists of 17 residues. Trimming took 6 bases from V and 1 from J; bases not matched to a gene: 12. The germline gives CDR1 KGHSH, CDR2 LQKENI.

V usage is TRBV5-1 and J usage is TRBJ2-1; 11 nucleotides agree with TRBD2. J gave up 4 bases and V 1 base, and 7 bases lay outside the gene matches. In germline, CDR1 is SGHRS, CDR2 YFSETQ. The CDR3 is 17 residues long. CDR3 protein: CASSLQLAGGLYNEQFF. In nucleotides, the CDR3 is TGCGCCAGCAGCTTGCAGCTAGCGGGAGGACTGTACAATGAGCAGTTCTTC.

The chain has TRBV18 and TRBJ2-5; a possible D gene is TRBD2 (5 bases). The CDR3 has 14 residues. The germline V and J ends were trimmed by 0 bases and 4 bases, with 9 bases remaining between them. CDR1 KGHSH and CDR2 LQKENI come from the germline V gene. The CDR3 nucleotides read TGTGCCAGCTCACCACCCGGAGGATTAGAGACCCAGTACTTC. It specifies CASSPPGGLETQYF.

This chain links TRBV11-2 with TRBJ1-1, with D maybe TRBD1 (6 bases). V dropped 3 bases and J dropped 2 bases, with 13 bases sitting between them. This CDR3 comprises 15 residues. CDR1 SGHAT and CDR2 FQNNGV come from the germline V gene. DNA of the CDR3: TGTGCCAGCAGCTTCGCAGGGGCCTCCAACACTGAAGCTTTCTTT. The encoded protein is CASSFAGASNTEAFF.

The chain has TRBV5-1 and TRBJ2-7; maybe TRBD2 (7 bases). This CDR3 has 13 amino acids. CDR1 SGHRS and CDR2 YFSETQ come from the germline V gene. The V end lost 1 base, the J end lost 6 bases, and 11 bases lay between the germline ends. For the CDR3, the DNA is TGCGCCAGCAGCTTGCAGGGGAGGGGCGAGCAGTACTTC. It yields the protein CASSLQGRGEQYF.

The gene calls are TRBV2 and TRBJ1-3; D remains ambiguous. Germline CDR1 reads SNHLY; CDR2 reads FYNNEI. Between the trimmed V and J ends, which lost 3 bases and 0 bases, there was a span of 9 bases. This CDR3 has 15 residues. CDR3 region: CASSEAIFSGNTIYF. The CDR3 DNA sequence: TGTGCCAGCAGTGAGGCCATATTCTCTGGAAACACCATATATTTT.

This chain uses TRBV19 with TRBJ2-7, with 7 nucleotides matching TRBD2. The CDR3 is 18 amino acids. Looked up from germline, CDR1 is LNHDA and CDR2 is SQIVND (reference sequence). J was trimmed by 0 bases and V by 5 bases; bases with no gene match: 16. CDR3 DNA: TGTGCCAGTAGTTTAGGGTTCAGGACGGGACTATACTCCTACGAGCAGTACTTC. The encoded protein is CASSLGFRTGLYSYEQYF.

The rearrangement uses TRBV28 and TRBJ1-1; 9 bases fit TRBD1. Trimming at V came to 4 bases and at J to 1 base, leaving 7 bases not matched to a gene. The CDR3 spans 16 residues. The germline V gene encodes CDR1 MDHEN and CDR2 SYDVKM. In nucleotides, the CDR3 is TGTGCCAGCAGTTCAGCCTCGGGACAGGGGAACACTGAAGCTTTCTTT. Residues: CASSSASGQGNTEAFF.

V usage is TRBV10-2 and J usage is TRBJ1-5; 8 bases map to TRBD1. From germline, CDR1 is WSHSY and CDR2 SAAADI. Trimming took 6 bases from V and 5 from J; bases not matched to a gene: 3. This CDR3 is 13 amino acids long. The CDR3 here is CASSATGDQPQHF. DNA for the CDR3: TGCGCCAGCAGCGCGACAGGGGATCAGCCCCAGCATTTT.

CDR3 nucleotides: TGTGCCAGCAGTGACAGACTAGCGGGAGGGCCACACAATGAGCAGTTCTTC. Its protein is CASSDRLAGGPHNEQFF. The J gene is TRBJ2-1, the V gene TRBV6-4; 14 bases are a match to TRBD2. This CDR3 is 17 amino acids long. V shed 2 bases and J 5 bases; nucleotides not matched to a gene: 5. Germline V CDR1 and CDR2: MRHNA, SNTAGT.

The chain joins TRBV9 to TRBJ2-1; 9 nucleotides align to TRBD2. CDR3 length equals 16 residues. Trimming at V came to 0 bases and at J to 9 bases, leaving 10 bases not matched to a gene. CDR1 SGDLS and CDR2 YYNGEE come from the germline V gene. CDR3 protein: CASSVAAGGLVGEQFF. The CDR3, as DNA: TGTGCCAGCAGCGTAGCAGCGGGGGGACTAGTGGGTGAGCAGTTCTTC. Full variable domain (rest looked up from reference TRBV9 and TRBJ2-1): DSGVTQTPKHLITATGQRVTLRCSPRSGDLSVYWYQQSLDQGLQFLIQYYNGEERAKGNILERFSAQQFPDLHSELNLSSLELGDSALYFCASSVAAGGLVGEQFFGPGTRLTVL.

This chain uses TRBV14 with TRBJ2-1, with 11 bases fitting TRBD2. The V and J ends lost 3 bases and 8 bases, in that order; junction bases with no gene match: 3. CDR3 length: 14 residues. Germline CDR1 reads SGHDN; CDR2 reads FVKESK. The CDR3 nucleotides are TGTGCCAGCAGCCAGGTGACTAGCGGGGATGAGCAGTTCTTC. It yields the protein CASSQVTSGDEQFF.

The rearrangement links TRBV19 to TRBJ1-4, with TRBD1 as a possible D gene (5 bases). The CDR3 spans 15 residues. The V and J ends lost 5 bases and 0 bases respectively, with 10 bases between them. The germline V gene encodes CDR1 LNHDA and CDR2 SQIVND (reference sequence). The CDR3 DNA is TGTGCCAGTAGTCGGGGGGACGCAACTAATGAAAAACTGTTTTTT. This codes for CASSRGDATNEKLFF.

The chain employs TRBV30 and TRBJ1-4; weak D call: TRBD1 (5 bases). CDR1 and CDR2 from the germline V gene are GTSNPN and SVGIG (reference sequence). This CDR3 spans 14 amino acids. V was trimmed by 4 bases and J by 6 bases, leaving 15 bases between them. The chain's CDR3 is CAWTFSGGDEKLFF. CDR3 bases: TGTGCCTGGACCTTTTCGGGGGGGGATGAAAAACTGTTTTTT.

The chain is built from TRBV7-8 and TRBJ2-7; TRBD1 matches at 9 bases. The CDR3 is 16 residues long. The germline V gene encodes CDR1 SGHVS and CDR2 FQNEAQ. Trimming cost V 3 bases and J 4 bases; bases outside gene matches: 10. CDR3 in amino acids: CASSFARQGVQYEQYF. As DNA, the CDR3 is TGTGCCAGCAGCTTTGCTAGACAGGGGGTCCAATACGAGCAGTACTTC.

The CDR3 sequence: CASSLTATVATNEKLFF. CDR3 nucleotides: TGTGCCAGCAGCTTAACTGCTACGGTCGCAACTAATGAAAAACTGTTTTTT. The rearrangement uses TRBV7-2 and TRBJ1-4, with D unresolved. Germline lookup yields CDR1 SGHTA and CDR2 FQGNSA. V was pared by 2 bases and J by 0 bases, with 13 bases between. The CDR3 loop spans 17 amino acids.

The chain recombines TRBV5-4 with TRBJ2-7; TRBD2 matches 11 bases. This CDR3 is built from 15 residues. Germline V gene sequence: CDR1 SGHNT, CDR2 YYREEE (reference sequence). V lost 5 bases to trimming and J lost 3 bases; unmatched junction nucleotides: 7. CDR3 in DNA: TGTGCCAGCAGTTCATTAGCGGGAGGGCTCTACGAGCAGTACTTC. Translated, it gives CASSSLAGGLYEQYF.